This TCR beta chain is drawn from a study of blood T cell repertoires in COVID-19. Study in general: Researchers got acute and convalescent COVID-19 samples from the United States, Italy and Spain. PBMCs, B-cell-depleted T cells, or T cells provided the cDNA or gDNA that made up the material.

This CDR3 contains 13 residues. V lost 5 bases, J lost 3 bases, and 11 bases lay in between. CDR1 is MNHEY, CDR2 SMNVEV, per germline (reference sequence). The authors' processing: The authors estimated nucleated cell counts from reference gene primer amplification. Produced via immunoSEQ multiplex PCR; TCRdb's table is partial and in-frame only. The V and J calls and the clone size are those of that table, but D and trimming were determined from the DNA. The data contain about 100,000 clones, approximately 83% of them seen just once; the ten biggest clones take up 2.5% to 4%. The clonotype originates from a woman aged 80 or older with active or convalescent COVID-19. The chain couples TRBV27 to TRBJ2-7; no clear D gene. The sample comprised peripheral blood. CDR3 in amino acids: CASSIRQYYEQYF. In nucleotides, the CDR3 is TGTGCCAGCAGTATAAGACAATACTACGAGCAGTACTTC.